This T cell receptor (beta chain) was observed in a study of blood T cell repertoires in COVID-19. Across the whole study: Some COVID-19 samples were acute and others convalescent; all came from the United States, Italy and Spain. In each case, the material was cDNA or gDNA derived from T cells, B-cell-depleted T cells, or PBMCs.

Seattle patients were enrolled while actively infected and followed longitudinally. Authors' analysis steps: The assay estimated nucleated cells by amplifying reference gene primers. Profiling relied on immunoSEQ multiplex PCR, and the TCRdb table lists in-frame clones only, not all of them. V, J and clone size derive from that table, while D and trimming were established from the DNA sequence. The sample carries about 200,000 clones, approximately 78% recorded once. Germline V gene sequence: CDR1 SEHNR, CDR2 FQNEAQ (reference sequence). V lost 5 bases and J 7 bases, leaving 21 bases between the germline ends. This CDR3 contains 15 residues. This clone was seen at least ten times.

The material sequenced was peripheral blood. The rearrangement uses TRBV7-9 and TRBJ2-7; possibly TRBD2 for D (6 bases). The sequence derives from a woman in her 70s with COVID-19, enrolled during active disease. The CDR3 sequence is CASSTDGGPTREQYF. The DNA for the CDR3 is TGTGCCAGCAGCACAGATGGAGGGCCTACGAGGGAGCAGTACTTC. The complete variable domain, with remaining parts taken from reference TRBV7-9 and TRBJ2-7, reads DTGVSQNPRHKITKRGQNVTFRCDPISEHNRLYWYRQTLGQGPEFLTYFQNEAQLEKSRLLSDRFSAERPKGSFSTLEIQRTEQGDSAMYLCASSTDGGPTREQYFGPGTRLTVT.